The 13 T cell receptor beta chains presented below share a single source sample, sequenced in a study of blood T cell repertoires in COVID-19. Clones were sequenced by immunoSEQ multiplex PCR, and TCRdb holds only the in-frame ones, with some missing. The data show about 120,000 clones, with 90% seen just once and 3.8% held by the top ten. Source material: peripheral blood. The origin of the receptors is an older woman with COVID-19, enrolled during active disease.

The chain carries TRBV10-3 and TRBJ1-2, with 8 bases aligning to TRBD1. The CDR3 covers 16 residues. Germline V CDR1 and CDR2: ENHRY, SYGVKD. V dropped 4 bases and J dropped 3; count of bases not matched to a gene: 10. The chain's CDR3 is CAISALTGADDYGYTF. The CDR3 DNA follows: TGTGCCATCAGTGCGCTGACAGGGGCGGATGACTATGGCTACACCTTC.

The J gene is TRBJ1-2, the V gene TRBV19; 9 bases map to TRBD1. The germline V gene has CDR1 LNHDA and CDR2 SQIVND (reference sequence). This CDR3 comprises 15 residues. The J segment lost 4 bases and the V segment lost 5 bases, leaving 8 bases of the junction unmatched. CDR3 sequence reads: CASSVRDREGYGYTF. CDR3 nucleotide sequence: TGTGCCAGTAGTGTCCGGGACAGGGAGGGCTATGGCTACACCTTC. Supplemented by reference TRBV19 and TRBJ1-2, the full variable domain reads DGGITQSPKYLFRKEGQNVTLSCEQNLNHDAMYWYRQDPGQGLRLIYYSQIVNDFQKGDIAEGYSVSREKKESFPLTVTSAQKNPTAFYLCASSVRDREGYGYTFGSGTRLTVV.

V usage is TRBV4-1 and J usage is TRBJ1-5; D ambiguous. The germline V gene has CDR1 MGHRA and CDR2 YSYEKL. V gave up 2 bases and J gave up 3 bases, with 14 bases separating them. The CDR3 has 16 residues. The CDR3 coding sequence is TGCGCCAGCAGCCAAAGCCCAAGTGGTGTCAATCAGCCCCAGCATTTT. Translation: CASSQSPSGVNQPQHF.

The chain recombines TRBV5-4 with TRBJ2-1; D perhaps matches TRBD1 (6 bases). Germline CDR1 SGHNT, CDR2 YYREEE (reference sequence). Trimming cost V 0 bases and J 4 bases, with 11 bases left between them. The CDR3 runs 15 residues. CDR3 amino acids: CASSLERGTYNEQFF. The DNA of the CDR3 is TGTGCCAGCAGCTTGGAGAGGGGGACGTACAATGAGCAGTTCTTC.

The chain employs TRBV5-5 and TRBJ2-1; 9 bases fit TRBD1. Losses at the gene ends were 3 bases for V and 6 bases for J; bases not matched to a gene: 7. The CDR3 spans 15 residues. In germline, CDR1 is SGHKS, CDR2 YYEKEE (reference sequence). The CDR3 spells CASSSGTGSSNEQFF. DNA of the CDR3: TGTGCCAGCAGCTCAGGGACAGGGTCTAGCAATGAGCAGTTCTTC.

The chain couples TRBV18 to TRBJ2-7; maybe TRBD1 (6 bases). Per germline, CDR1 KGHSH and CDR2 LQKENI. CDR3 length: 16 amino acids. Trimming cost V 3 bases and J 3 bases, with 18 bases left between them. CDR3 sequence (DNA): TGTGCCAGCTCACCTGTCGGGACACCCGTGGGCTACGAGCAGTACTTC. Residues: CASSPVGTPVGYEQYF.

The chain couples TRBV15 to TRBJ2-1, with TRBD1 identical over 8 bases. This CDR3 region has 16 residues. Germline CDR1 reads LNHNV; CDR2 reads YYDKDF (reference sequence). Trimming removed 0 bases from V and 4 bases from J; junction bases left unmatched: 5. CDR3 sequence: CATSREGQGAYNEQFF. DNA for the CDR3: TGTGCCACCAGCAGAGAAGGACAGGGCGCGTACAATGAGCAGTTCTTC.

The chain carries TRBV6-5 and TRBJ1-2, with TRBD1 identical over 7 bases. The CDR3 consists of 13 residues. V lost 0 bases, J lost 8 bases, and 3 bases stayed unmatched. Germline V gene sequence: CDR1 MNHEY, CDR2 SVGAGI. CDR3 bases: TGTGCCAGCAGTTACTCGCGAGGGGGCGGCTACACCTTC. Translation: CASSYSRGGGYTF.

The chain combines TRBV7-9 with TRBJ1-4, with D unresolved. In germline, CDR1 is SEHNR, CDR2 FQNEAQ (reference sequence). The CDR3 is 13 amino acids. With 0 bases removed from V and 7 bases from J, the gap between germline ends came to 6 bases. The CDR3, as DNA: TGTGCCAGCAGCTTAGCAGGGAGTGAAAAACTGTTTTTT. Protein sequence: CASSLAGSEKLFF.

V and J are TRBV5-1 and TRBJ2-5; 7 nucleotides agree with TRBD1. The CDR3 spans 18 residues. Germline V gives CDR1 SGHRS, CDR2 YFSETQ. V dropped 1 base and J dropped 10; count of bases not matched to a gene: 22. The CDR3 DNA follows: TGCGCCAGCAGCTTGAGGCGTGGGACAGTATCATTGTCCGAGGGCCAGTACTTC. Its translation is CASSLRRGTVSLSEGQYF. Full variable domain (outside the CDR3, taken from reference TRBV5-1 and TRBJ2-5): KAGVTQTPRYLIKTRGQQVTLSCSPISGHRSVSWYQQTPGQGLQFLFEYFSETQRNKGNFPGRFSGRQFSNSRSEMNVSTLELGDSALYLCASSLRRGTVSLSEGQYFGPGTRLLVL.

The rearrangement links TRBV5-6 to TRBJ2-2; 7 nucleotides align to TRBD1. In germline, CDR1 is SGHDT, CDR2 YYEEEE. The CDR3 runs 16 residues. With 3 bases clipped from V and 0 bases from J, the junction kept 5 bases outside the gene matches. The CDR3 DNA reads TGTGCCAGCAGCTACCCACAGGGGACGAACACCGGGGAGCTGTTTTTT. Protein: CASSYPQGTNTGELFF. The full variable domain, rest sourced from reference TRBV5-6 and TRBJ2-2, is DAGVTQSPTHLIKTRGQQVTLRCSPKSGHDTVSWYQQALGQGPQFIFQYYEEEERQRGNFPDRFSGHQFPNYSSELNVNALLLGDSALYLCASSYPQGTNTGELFFGEGSRLTVL.

The chain recombines TRBV7-7 with TRBJ2-5; possibly TRBD2 for D (6 bases). The J call may be in error: the DNA end matches TRBJ2-7 better. This CDR3 is 13 amino acids long. Germline V CDR1 and CDR2: SSHAT, FNYEAQ (reference sequence). In nucleotides, the CDR3 is TGTGCCAGCAGCTTAGTGGAGGGAAACGAGCAGTACTTC. Amino acid sequence: CASSLVEGNEQYF.

This chain connects TRBV19 to TRBJ1-1; 7 nucleotides align to TRBD1. CDR3 length: 13 amino acids. Germline V CDR1 and CDR2: LNHDA, SQIVND (reference sequence). J gave up 12 bases and V 4 bases, and 11 bases lay outside the gene matches. The CDR3 is CASSTGTGTATFF. The CDR3 DNA sequence: TGTGCCAGTAGTACGGGGACCGGGACAGCAACTTTCTTT.